This is a list of T cell receptor beta chains from one sample in a study of identical twins. TCRdb fed the 5' RACE reads into MiXCR, producing one record per CDR3 protein. The table shows about 190,000 distinct CDR3 sequences, with more than 15% occurring only once. The same specimen was also included in a second study, on T cells expressing NK-cell markers.

Source material: CD8+ T cells sorted from blood. The receptor set was obtained from a woman aged 18-29 years in good health. Both conserved end residues are part of each CDR3. The D gene is left open where the match is weak. Clone size is stated in some rows and not others, as once, few, many or a class when expanded.

CDR3 DNA,CDR3 protein,J gene,clone size,D gene,V gene
TGTGCCAGCAGCCGGGGACAACAGAACACTGAAGCTTTCTTT,CASSRGQQNTEAFF,TRBJ1-1,.,.,TRBV11-2
TGTGCCAGTAGTATAGGAAATTCACCCCTCCACTTT,CASSIGNSPLHF,TRBJ1-6,.,.,TRBV19
TGCAGTGCTAAGTCAGGCCTGTCTAGCACAGATACGCAGTATTTT,CSAKSGLSSTDTQYF,TRBJ2-3,.,.,TRBV20-1
TGTGCTAGTGGGGTGGCCGAGCCCCAGCATTTT,CASGVAEPQHF,TRBJ1-5,.,.,TRBV12-5
TGTGCCAGCAGATTTGTCTTGCGGGGGTCCTACAATGAGCAGTTCTTC,CASRFVLRGSYNEQFF,TRBJ2-1,.,TRBD2,TRBV12-3/TRBV12-4
TGTGCCAGCAGCCAAGCAAGGACAGGTGGGAATGAGCAGTTCTTC,CASSQARTGGNEQFF,TRBJ2-1,many,TRBD1,TRBV3-1
TGTGCCAGCAGCCAATGGGGGCAGGACCGTATCAATGGCTACACCTTC,CASSQWGQDRINGYTF,TRBJ1-2,few,.,TRBV3-1
TGTGCCAGCACCCTGACTGGTTCCTACGAGCAGTACTTC,CASTLTGSYEQYF,TRBJ2-7,.,.,TRBV12-3/TRBV12-4
TGTGCCAGCAGCTTAGCGCCCGGACAGATCGGGGCCAACGTCCTGACTTTC,CASSLAPGQIGANVLTF,TRBJ2-6,.,.,TRBV7-9
TGTGCCAGCGCAAATACCGTTCCCTACAATGAGCAGTTCTTC,CASANTVPYNEQFF,TRBJ2-1,few,.,TRBV27
TGTGCCAGCACCTTTTCGGGGGCCGACACCGGGGAGCTGTTTTTT,CASTFSGADTGELFF,TRBJ2-2,few,.,TRBV7-9
TGCGCCAGCTTCGAAGGACTAGCGGGGTGGAATGAGCAGTTCTTC,CASFEGLAGWNEQFF,TRBJ2-1,few,TRBD2,TRBV5-1
TGTGCCAGCAGGGGGCTGAGCACCGGGGAGCTGTTTTTT,CASRGLSTGELFF,TRBJ2-2,few,.,TRBV6-6
TGTGCCAGCAGCATAAACAGGGGCCCTAATGAAAAACTGTTTTTT,CASSINRGPNEKLFF,TRBJ1-4,.,TRBD1,TRBV7-2
TGCAGTGCTGTCCCGAGCGGGAGAACCGGGGAGCTGTTTTTT,CSAVPSGRTGELFF,TRBJ2-2,.,TRBD2,TRBV20-1
TGTGCCAGCAGCTCCAACAGGGAGGCGACTAATGAAAAACTGTTTTTT,CASSSNREATNEKLFF,TRBJ1-4,.,.,TRBV7-9
TGCAGTGCTAGAGATGGTTTGGTTAATGAGCAGTTCTTC,CSARDGLVNEQFF,TRBJ2-1,.,.,TRBV20-1
TGCGCCAGCGGGCCCCCCGGGTTGTTCGTGTATTTT,CASGPPGLFVYF,TRBJ2-3,many,.,TRBV5-1
TGTGCCACCCTGAGGGGGGGGAGCTCCTACAATGAGCAGTTCTTC,CATLRGGSSYNEQFF,TRBJ2-1,few,.,TRBV7-9
TGTGCCAGCAGCTTGACTAGCCCAAGGGGAGAGCAGTTCTTC,CASSLTSPRGEQFF,TRBJ2-1,.,TRBD2,TRBV11-2
TGTGCCAGCAGCCGCCTCAACAGGGGCGCGAATAATGGGTCACCCCTCCACTTT,CASSRLNRGANNGSPLHF,TRBJ1-6,few,TRBD1,TRBV3-1
TGTGCCAGCAGCCGACCGCCCATCAAAAGTGGGGTAGGGGCTGAAGTTTTCTTT,CASSRPPIKSGVGAEVFF,TRBJ1-1,few,.,TRBV3-1
TGTGCCAGCAGTGACTGGAACACTGAAGCTTTCTTT,CASSDWNTEAFF,TRBJ1-1,many,.,TRBV6-5
TGTGCCAGCAGTGGGTACTATGATACGCAGTATTTT,CASSGYYDTQYF,TRBJ2-3,few,.,TRBV2
TGCAGCGTCCTCGGGACGACGGATGGCTACACCTTC,CSVLGTTDGYTF,TRBJ1-2,.,.,TRBV29-1
TGTGCCAGCAGCCTCGACACCTCTGGGGCCAACGTCCTGACTTTC,CASSLDTSGANVLTF,TRBJ2-6,.,.,TRBV9
TGTGCCAGCAGCTTAGGGTCGGTGCCGGACAGTAGGGCCAACGTCCTGACTTTC,CASSLGSVPDSRANVLTF,TRBJ2-6,.,.,TRBV11-1
TGTGCCAGCAGTTTGGGTACAAATTCCTACGAGCAGTACTTC,CASSLGTNSYEQYF,TRBJ2-7,few,.,TRBV6-5
TGCAGCGCTACCGTGGGGCCAGGGGGACTGTCTGGGGCCAACGTCCTGACTTTC,CSATVGPGGLSGANVLTF,TRBJ2-6,.,.,TRBV29-1
TGCGCCAGCAGCTGGCTAGGGGCGGGAGGCAACTACGAGCAGTACTTC,CASSWLGAGGNYEQYF,TRBJ2-7,.,TRBD2,TRBV5-1
TGTGCCAGCAGCTTAGTAATCCATGAGCAGTTCTTC,CASSLVIHEQFF,TRBJ2-1,few,.,TRBV11-2
TGCAGTGCTAGCACTAGCGGGAGGGTCCCCAGCACAGATACGCAGTATTTT,CSASTSGRVPSTDTQYF,TRBJ2-3,.,TRBD2,TRBV20-1
TGTGCCAGCTGCTTAGCGGACGGGGCGGCTTATGGCTACACCTTC,CASCLADGAAYGYTF,TRBJ1-2,.,.,TRBV7-6
TGTGCCATCCGACAGGGGGCCGGCACTGAAGCTTTCTTT,CAIRQGAGTEAFF,TRBJ1-1,.,TRBD1,TRBV24-1
TGTGCCAGCAGCTTCGCAGGGGCAACCTACGAGCAGTACTTC,CASSFAGATYEQYF,TRBJ2-7,once,.,TRBV13
TGCAGTGCCTTGGATTACACTGAAGCTTTCTTT,CSALDYTEAFF,TRBJ1-1,few,.,TRBV20-1
TGTGCCAGCAGCCAAGTCGTCACAGAGACCCAGTACTTC,CASSQVVTETQYF,TRBJ2-5,few,.,TRBV4-2
TGTGCCAGCAGCCAGGAGGTGAGGGGCGAAGAGACCCAGTACTTC,CASSQEVRGEETQYF,TRBJ2-5,.,.,TRBV7-7
TGTGCCAGCAGTAACTTAGCGGGGGGGCCTATCGAGCAGTACTTC,CASSNLAGGPIEQYF,TRBJ2-7,.,TRBD2,TRBV6-5
TGTGCCAGTTCCGGGACTAGCGGGTACAATGAGCAGTTCTTC,CASSGTSGYNEQFF,TRBJ2-1,many,TRBD2,TRBV9
TGTGCCAGTAGTATCGTCCATCGACGGGGAACTAATGAAAAACTGTTTTTT,CASSIVHRRGTNEKLFF,TRBJ1-4,.,.,TRBV19
TGCGCCAGCAGCCATAACCGGGCCAATGAGCAGTTCTTC,CASSHNRANEQFF,TRBJ2-1,.,.,TRBV4-3
TGCGCCAGCAGCGTTACAGGGGATACGCAGTATTTT,CASSVTGDTQYF,TRBJ2-3,few,.,TRBV5-1
TGTGCCAGCAGTGATTCCGGGCGGGCCTTCGGCTACACCTTC,CASSDSGRAFGYTF,TRBJ1-2,few,.,TRBV6-4
TGTGCCAGCAGCTTCAAAGAAGGCAGGGCCACCTACAATGAGCAGTTCTTC,CASSFKEGRATYNEQFF,TRBJ2-1,.,.,TRBV5-6
TGTGCTAGTGGTCCTAGCGTAAGATACAATGAGCAGTTCTTC,CASGPSVRYNEQFF,TRBJ2-1,.,.,TRBV12-5
TGCAGTGCTAGCGGACTAGCGGTGAGCTCCTACGAGCAGTACTTC,CSASGLAVSSYEQYF,TRBJ2-7,few,TRBD2,TRBV20-1
TGCAGCGTTGAAGGACAGGGGAGATACAATGAGCAGTTCTTC,CSVEGQGRYNEQFF,TRBJ2-1,few,TRBD1,TRBV29-1
TGTGCCAGCAGCCCAAACACCTTTTCCTACGAGCAGTACTTC,CASSPNTFSYEQYF,TRBJ2-7,many,.,TRBV12-3/TRBV12-4
TGCAGTGCTAGAAAGACAGGGTACGAGCAGTACTTC,CSARKTGYEQYF,TRBJ2-7,.,TRBD1,TRBV20-1
TGTGCCAGCAGTCGACCACAGCGGGGGGGGCCAGAGACCCAGTACTTC,CASSRPQRGGPETQYF,TRBJ2-5,.,TRBD2,TRBV7-9
TGCGCCAGCAGCTTGGAGGTAGGAACCTACGAGCAGTACTTC,CASSLEVGTYEQYF,TRBJ2-7,many,.,TRBV5-1
TGTGCCAGCAGCGTAGGCTCAGTACGGGGAGTACGAGATACGCAGTATTTT,CASSVGSVRGVRDTQYF,TRBJ2-3,.,.,TRBV9
TGCAGCGTTGAACGTGCCGGCCGAGAAGGGGGTGGCTACACCTTC,CSVERAGREGGGYTF,TRBJ1-2,few,.,TRBV29-1
TGTGCCAGTAGTAGTAGCGGGGATTACAATGAGCAGTTCTTC,CASSSSGDYNEQFF,TRBJ2-1,few,TRBD2,TRBV19
TGTGCCAGCAGCTTAGCGGTCAAGGGGTACACTGAAGCTTTCTTT,CASSLAVKGYTEAFF,TRBJ1-1,few,.,TRBV7-9